A selection of T cell receptor beta chains follows, all from one sample in a study of breast tumors, draining lymph nodes, adjacent tissues. Using its own MiXCR run on the multiplex PCR reads, TCRdb lists one record per CDR3 protein. The sample comprises over 150,000 distinct CDR3 sequences, around a third of which are singletons, and roughly 4% rests with the top ten. The source material was axillary lymph node tissue. These TCRs come from a female donor with breast cancer. Some clones in this sample may be carry-over from other donors' samples. The CDR3 runs from the conserved cysteine through the conserved F or W. For some rows the clone size is stated as once, few or many, or as a class when expanded; others skip it.

- | 14 | TRBV11-2 | CASSLVGRAGTQYF
many | 14 | TRBV10-3 | CAISDRGSLEKLFF
many | 16 | TRBV9 | CASKLRLVLTNEKLFF
many | 14 | TRBV7-6 | CASSSTGGEEKLFF
many | 15 | TRBV2 | CASSERAGRGSPLHF
many | 19 | TRBV16 | CASSQYLTGWDSGANVLTF
- | 15 | TRBV12-3/TRBV12-4 | CASSLVSGGGNTIYF
many | 13 | TRBV20-1 | CSATAGTGNTIYF
many | 12 | TRBV20-1 | CSGGDSGNTIYF
few | 13 | TRBV9 | CATQGKGENTIYF
- | 15 | TRBV7-2 | CASSFLWREEETQYF
few | 15 | TRBV5-6 | CASSLGGHSSQPQHF
many | 15 | TRBV5-1 | CASSFGQGLNYGYTF
many | 19 | TRBV14 | CASSQDPSRSGRFQETQYF
- | 16 | TRBV6-1 | CASTWAGTGGQETQYF
many | 12 | TRBV19 | CASSLVNSPLHF
many | 18 | TRBV2 | CASSILAGGPTNTGELFF
many | 18 | TRBV12-3/TRBV12-4 | CASSTGLRRRSVTDTQYF
- | 16 | TRBV15 | CATSGGWAGSGNTIYF
many | 15 | TRBV6-5 | CASSPGRFDNSPLHF
once | 13 | TRBV18 | CASSVDGNTEAFF
- | 15 | TRBV6-2/TRBV6-3 | CASSYRDVSSEELFF
- | 13 | TRBV29-1 | CSVIPSSYNEQFF
medium-sized | 17 | TRBV12-3/TRBV12-4 | CASSPGLRGLSNQPQHF
- | 14 | TRBV27 | CASTLGQGLETQYF
once | 18 | TRBV20-1 | CSAIPGQGAAMTHYGYTF
many | 15 | TRBV9 | CASSSSGQNFQPQHF
many | 14 | TRBV10-2 | CASRTTGITDTQYF
many | 15 | TRBV7-2 | CASSPTSEFTGELFF
- | 14 | TRBV29-1 | CSLGMGGSGNTIYF
- | 16 | TRBV9 | CASSVEGGRTNYGYTF
few | 14 | TRBV27 | CASSLTQGGDEQFF
- | 15 | TRBV5-4 | CASSVRDPAVYGYTF
- | 16 | TRBV2 | CASRWGLAARQETQYF
- | 16 | TRBV4-1 | CASNQNRALGTGELFF
- | 14 | TRBV2 | CASSGGGPGEKLFF
many | 14 | TRBV6-5 | CASRTRLAGETQYF
many | 15 | TRBV19 | CASSIVASSSYEQYF
- | 20 | TRBV6-5 | CASSYRSGGRTQGGLYEQFF
many | 16 | TRBV12-3/TRBV12-4 | CASKLRATGNNSPLHF
- | 15 | TRBV9 | CASSPQGHVEEKLFF
many | 17 | TRBV9 | CASSPPGTGSYTGELFF